This entry concerns a single TCR beta chain. TCRdb's table, derived via immunoSEQ multiplex PCR, lists solely in-frame clones and lacks some. The sample yields under 200,000 clones, 88% seen once. Unmatched junction bases numbered 6, after V lost 4 bases and J lost 5 bases. The germline CDR1 and CDR2 sequences are MNHNY and SVGAGI (reference sequence). The CDR3 is made up of 14 amino acids. This entry is derived from a study of blood T cell repertoires in COVID-19. Across the whole study: COVID-19 samples from acute and convalescent phases originated in the United States, Italy and Spain. T cells, B-cell-depleted T cells, or PBMCs provided the cDNA or gDNA that served as material.

This clonotype was sampled from a man aged 18-30 years with active or convalescent COVID-19. J is TRBJ1-1 and V is TRBV6-6, with 8 positions matching TRBD1. The sequenced material came from peripheral blood. CDR3 nucleotide sequence: TGTGCCAGCAGTTTAGGACAGGGATATACTGAAGCTTTCTTT. Its protein product is CASSLGQGYTEAFF.